The rows below give T cell receptor beta chains drawn from one sample of a study of blood T cell repertoires in COVID-19. Only in-frame clones appear in the TCRdb table, and some are missing; sequencing was by immunoSEQ multiplex PCR. The data show under 130,000 clones, with 75% to 90% seen just once and about 30% held by the top ten. The sequencing sample was made of peripheral blood. These receptor sequences come from a woman of 80 years or more with acute or convalescent COVID-19. CDR3s include the opening cysteine and the closing phenylalanine or tryptophan. A D gene is named only where the DNA matches it firmly. The size of a clone is reported for some rows only, either as once, few or many, or as a class for expanded clones.

clone size | CDR3 length | J gene | V gene | D gene | CDR3 DNA | CDR3 protein
NA | 11 | TRBJ2-2 | TRBV27 | NA | TGTGCCAGCAGTTCAACCGGGGAGCTGTTTTTT | CASSSTGELFF
NA | 16 | TRBJ1-1 | TRBV28 | TRBD1 | TGTGCCAGCAGTTTAGTCACAGGGGGCGCGTATACTGAAGCTTTCTTT | CASSLVTGGAYTEAFF
NA | 14 | TRBJ2-7 | TRBV5-1 | NA | TGCGCCAGCAGCGGAGGACAGCAGTCCTACGAGCAGTACTTC | CASSGGQQSYEQYF
NA | 15 | TRBJ2-2 | TRBV10-1 | NA | TGCGCCAGCAGTACCGGGACATTAGACACCGGGGAGCTGTTTTTT | CASSTGTLDTGELFF
NA | 13 | TRBJ2-7 | TRBV3-1/TRBV3-2 | NA | TGTGCCAGCAGCCTCCGGACTACCTACGAGCAGTACTTC | CASSLRTTYEQYF
NA | 12 | TRBJ2-5 | TRBV28 | NA | TGTGCCAGCAGTTTCGTCCTAGAGACCCAGTACTTC | CASSFVLETQYF
NA | 15 | TRBJ2-5 | TRBV10-2 | TRBD2 | TGCGCCAGCAGTACTAGCGGGGGGTACCAAGAGACCCAGTACTTC | CASSTSGGYQETQYF
NA | 11 | TRBJ1-2 | TRBV6-5 | NA | TGTGCCAGCAGCCTGTTCTATGGCTACACCTTC | CASSLFYGYTF
NA | 20 | TRBJ2-2 | TRBV21-1 | NA | TGTGCCAGCAGCAAAGCCCCACCTACTTGGACAGGTCAGAACACCGGGGAGCTGTTTTTT | CASSKAPPTWTGQNTGELFF
NA | 14 | TRBJ2-7 | TRBV4-3 | NA | TGCGCCAGCAGCCAAGATCCCAGCTCCTACGAGCAGTACTTC | CASSQDPSSYEQYF
NA | 20 | TRBJ2-7 | TRBV4-2 | TRBD1 | TGTGCCAGCAGCCAAGATAATCGTCGCGGTTTAACAGGGGGTTCCTACGAGCAGTACTTC | CASSQDNRRGLTGGSYEQYF
NA | 13 | TRBJ2-5 | TRBV6-5 | NA | TGTGCCAGCAGTTACAGTAGGGGGGAGACCCAGTACTTC | CASSYSRGETQYF
once | 16 | TRBJ2-1 | TRBV7-9 | NA | TGTGCCAGCAGCTTAGAGCAGGTAGGCTCCTACAATGAGCAGTTCTTC | CASSLEQVGSYNEQFF
once | 15 | TRBJ2-5 | TRBV19 | TRBD2 | TGTGCCAGTAGTTGGGGACTAGCGGGGGGGCAGACCCAGTACTTC | CASSWGLAGGQTQYF
NA | 13 | TRBJ2-7 | TRBV25-1 | NA | TGTGCCAGCAGCCGGGACTCCGCCTACGAGCAGTACTTC | CASSRDSAYEQYF
NA | 15 | TRBJ2-7 | TRBV28 | NA | TGTGCCAGCAGAATGCAGGGTCGGAGCTCCTACGAGCAGTACTTC | CASRMQGRSSYEQYF
NA | 17 | TRBJ2-5 | TRBV4-3 | TRBD2 | TGCGCCAGCAGCCAAGATGGGGGACTAGGAGTCCAAGAGACCCAGTACTTC | CASSQDGGLGVQETQYF
NA | 17 | TRBJ1-6 | TRBV5-1 | NA | TGCGCCAGCAGCTTAAGGGGGACGTCGGGAGGGAATTCACCCCTCCACTTT | CASSLRGTSGGNSPLHF
few | 17 | TRBJ1-2 | TRBV5-1 | NA | TGCGCCAGCAGCCGCGGCCTTCCACAGGGCACTCTTTATGGCTACACCTTC | CASSRGLPQGTLYGYTF
NA | 13 | TRBJ2-1 | TRBV29-1 | NA | TGCAGCGTTTCCAGGGGCTCCTACAATGAGCAGTTCTTC | CSVSRGSYNEQFF
once | 16 | TRBJ1-2 | TRBV15 | TRBD1 | TGTGCCACCAGCAGAGGGCCAGGGGGCCGAGGCTATGGCTACACCTTC | CATSRGPGGRGYGYTF
NA | 17 | TRBJ2-1 | TRBV7-2 | TRBD1 | TGTGCCAGCAGCCTAAAGGCAGGGGGTCCCCCCTACAATGAGCAGTTCTTC | CASSLKAGGPPYNEQFF
few | 16 | TRBJ2-7 | TRBV11-2 | TRBD2 | TGTGCCAGCAGCTTAGATGCTAGCGGGGTATCCTATGGTCAGTACTTC | CASSLDASGVSYGQYF
NA | 17 | TRBJ2-2 | TRBV2 | NA | TGTGCCAGCAGTGAAGTTTTCGGCAGGGGCGGTACCGGGGAGCTGTTTTTT | CASSEVFGRGGTGELFF
NA | 13 | TRBJ2-5 | TRBV6-4 | NA | TGTGCCAGCAGTAGGAGTTTGGGAGAGACCCAGTACTTC | CASSRSLGETQYF
NA | 13 | TRBJ1-2 | TRBV12-3/TRBV12-4 | NA | TGTGCCAGCAGTTTGGGCAGACCCTATGGCTACACCTTC | CASSLGRPYGYTF
NA | 13 | TRBJ1-1 | TRBV12-3/TRBV12-4 | NA | TGTGCCAGCAGTACGACCACGACGGGTGGGGCTTTCTTT | CASSTTTTGGAFF
NA | 14 | TRBJ2-5 | TRBV29-1 | NA | TGCAGCGTGACGACAGTGGCGGCCCAAGAGACCCAGTACTTC | CSVTTVAAQETQYF
NA | 16 | TRBJ2-4 | TRBV6-2/TRBV6-3 | TRBD2 | TGTGCCAGCAGCCGGGGACTAGCGGGGGGAGAAAACATTCAGTACTTC | CASSRGLAGGENIQYF
NA | 17 | TRBJ2-1 | TRBV21-1 | NA | TGTGCCAGCAGCAAAAGAGCCCCGACAGGGGCTCACAATGAGCAGTTCTTC | CASSKRAPTGAHNEQFF
large | 14 | TRBJ2-3 | TRBV6-5 | TRBD2 | TGTGCCAGCGGGGAGGCGGGGGGGGCAGATACGCAGTATTTT | CASGEAGGADTQYF
NA | 15 | TRBJ1-2 | TRBV6-5 | TRBD1 | TGTGCCAGCAGAGCCCTCGGGACAGGGTACTATGGCTACACCTTC | CASRALGTGYYGYTF
few | 15 | TRBJ2-7 | TRBV3-1/TRBV3-2 | TRBD2 | TGTGCCAGCAGCCAAGCGGCTAGCGGGCCCTACGAGCAGTACTTC | CASSQAASGPYEQYF
few | 14 | TRBJ1-2 | TRBV2 | NA | TGTGCCAGCAGTGAAGACAGAGGGTTAGGAGGCTACACCTTC | CASSEDRGLGGYTF
once | 14 | TRBJ2-5 | TRBV7-6 | TRBD2 | TGTGCCAGCAGCTTAACGGGGGGGCTAGAGACCCAGTACTTC | CASSLTGGLETQYF
NA | 15 | TRBJ1-1 | TRBV12-5 | TRBD1 | TGTGCTAGTGGTAAGGGACAGGGGGCGAACACTGAAGCTTTCTTT | CASGKGQGANTEAFF
NA | 15 | TRBJ1-2 | TRBV18 | NA | TGTGCCAGCTCAACTGGTGCGGGGGCCCTCTATGGCTACACCTTC | CASSTGAGALYGYTF
NA | 13 | TRBJ2-2 | TRBV12-3/TRBV12-4 | NA | TGTGCCAGCAGTCGGGACACCTGGGGGGAGCTGTTTTTT | CASSRDTWGELFF
NA | 12 | TRBJ1-3 | TRBV12-3/TRBV12-4 | NA | TGTGCCAGCAGTTTCGTGGTAGACACCATATATTTT | CASSFVVDTIYF
NA | 16 | TRBJ2-3 | TRBV11-2 | NA | TGTGCCAGCAGCTTATTGGGGGGTTACGGCACAGATACGCAGTATTTT | CASSLLGGYGTDTQYF
NA | 16 | TRBJ2-4 | TRBV3-1/TRBV3-2 | NA | TGTGCCAGCAGCCAAGAGGGCAGATTAGCCAAAAACATTCAGTACTTC | CASSQEGRLAKNIQYF
few | 14 | TRBJ2-7 | TRBV5-1 | NA | TGCGCCAGCAGCGCCAACAGGCCCCTAGACGAGCAGTACTTC | CASSANRPLDEQYF
NA | 15 | TRBJ2-3 | TRBV6-5 | NA | TGTGCCAGCAGCCGATATTCGGGGGGCACAGATACGCAGTATTTT | CASSRYSGGTDTQYF
once | 15 | TRBJ2-1 | TRBV5-1 | NA | TGCGCCAGCAGCTTCGTAGGAGATTCCTACAATGAGCAGTTCTTC | CASSFVGDSYNEQFF
NA | 14 | TRBJ1-2 | TRBV30 | TRBD1 | TGTGCCTGGAGCGGTCTGGGACAGTTGAATGGCTACACCTTC | CAWSGLGQLNGYTF
NA | 15 | TRBJ2-1 | TRBV18 | NA | TGTGCCAGCACCGCCAGGCTCCACTCCTACAATGAGCAGTTCTTC | CASTARLHSYNEQFF
NA | 14 | TRBJ1-5 | TRBV18 | NA | TGTGCCAGCTCACCACCCGGAGGAGCTCAGCCCCAGCATTTT | CASSPPGGAQPQHF
NA | 15 | TRBJ2-7 | TRBV4-2 | NA | TGTGCCAGCAGCCAAGATCCACAGGTATCCTACGAGCAGTACTTC | CASSQDPQVSYEQYF
few | 15 | TRBJ2-3 | TRBV6-2/TRBV6-3 | TRBD2 | TGTGCCAGCAGTTACTCGAATAGCGGGAGGGATACGCAGTATTTT | CASSYSNSGRDTQYF
NA | 21 | TRBJ2-2 | TRBV9 | TRBD2 | TGTGCCAGCAGCGTAGAAGGTGGATCGGGACTAGCGGGGGCGAACACCGGGGAGCTGTTTTTT | CASSVEGGSGLAGANTGELFF
NA | 16 | TRBJ1-1 | TRBV7-9 | TRBD1 | TGTGCCAGCAGCTTAGGTTTGACAGGGGGCGGGACTGAAGCTTTCTTT | CASSLGLTGGGTEAFF
NA | 14 | TRBJ2-5 | TRBV10-3 | TRBD2 | TGTGCCATCAGTGACGACCTAGAGCGGGGGACCCAGTACTTC | CAISDDLERGTQYF